The 2 T cell receptor beta chains listed next were all sequenced from one sample in a study of shared clonotypes between healthy human individuals. Some clones are missing from TCRdb's copy, which holds only in-frame ones; the method was immunoSEQ multiplex PCR. Altogether 2,500,000 or so clones are present, around nine tenths being singletons, with the ten largest covering around 0.14%. The source material was naive CD4+ T cells sorted from blood. The subset here: CD45RA+ positively selected. The receptors come from a man in his late teens or twenties in good health.

J is TRBJ2-7 and V is TRBV4-1, with D maybe TRBD2 (7 bases). Germline CDR1 is MGHRA and CDR2 is YSYEKL. The CDR3 runs to 15 residues. The ends were cut back, 0 bases at V and 5 bases at J, with 14 bases in the middle. The CDR3 nucleotides read TGCGCCAGCAGCCAAGATCGCGGGGGCTGGGACGAGCAGTACTTC. Encoded protein: CASSQDRGGWDEQYF.

The chain links TRBV6-5 to TRBJ2-2; 8 bases fit TRBD2. V lost 5 bases, J lost 5 bases, and 7 bases stayed unmatched. The CDR3 is 15 amino acids. Germline CDR1 MNHEY, CDR2 SVGAGI. CDR3 coding DNA: TGTGCCAGCAGTCCTCCTGGACTAGCAACCGGGGAGCTGTTTTTT. As protein: CASSPPGLATGELFF.